The rows below give T cell receptor beta chains drawn from one sample of a study of metastatic and nonmetastatic thyroid tumors. TCRdb re-clonotyped the PCR reads via MiXCR. Among about 7,100 clones, around 37% were seen once, and the ten largest hold roughly a third. Sequences were obtained from adjacent normal tissue. These receptors were collected from a female donor with papillary thyroid cancer or a benign thyroid nodule (not recorded which). Some clones in this sample may be carry-over from other donors' samples. The CDR3 runs from the conserved cysteine through the conserved F or W. D genes are given only for firm matches. Clone sizes are given selectively: once, few, many, or a class where the clone is expanded.

>TRBV6-4|many|TRBD1|TRBJ2-3
CASRGGGQGSWSGTDTQYF
TGTGCCAGCAGGGGCGGTGGACAGGGAAGCTGGTCGGGCACAGATACGCAGTATTTT
>TRBV20-1|.|.|TRBJ1-2
CSARDLGRGIGNGYTF
TGCAGTGCTAGAGACCTAGGGAGGGGGATCGGAAATGGCTACACCTTC
>TRBV6-2/TRBV6-3|few|.|TRBJ2-3
CASSLIATTDTQYF
TGTGCCAGCAGCTTAATAGCTACCACAGATACGCAGTATTTT
>TRBV6-5|few|TRBD1|TRBJ1-4
CASSPGQFNEKLFF
TGTGCCAGCAGTCCGGGACAGTTTAATGAAAAACTGTTTTTT
>TRBV2|few|.|TRBJ1-1
CASVTPLNTEAFF
TGTGCCAGTGTGACTCCTCTGAACACTGAAGCTTTCTTT
>TRBV7-9|.|.|TRBJ1-1
CASSLQGFGTEAFF
TGTGCCAGCAGCTTACAGGGGTTCGGCACTGAAGCTTTCTTT
>TRBV2|.|.|TRBJ2-7
CAGSVRPKTHEQYF
TGTGCCGGCAGTGTACGACCAAAGACCCACGAGCAGTACTTC
>TRBV11-1|few|.|TRBJ1-4
CASSSGPDSDATNEKLFF
TGTGCCAGCAGCTCCGGACCTGACTCCGATGCAACTAATGAAAAACTGTTTTTT
>TRBV20-1|.|.|TRBJ1-6
CSARAGEIAYNSPLHF
TGCAGTGCTAGAGCCGGGGAGATCGCCTATAATTCACCCCTCCACTTT
>TRBV12-3/TRBV12-4|few|.|TRBJ2-3
CASSVDSYTDTQYF
TGTGCCAGCAGCGTCGACAGTTACACAGATACGCAGTATTTT
>TRBV6-1|.|.|TRBJ1-2
CASSELRTVYGYTF
TGTGCCAGCAGTGAACTCCGGACAGTCTATGGCTACACCTTC
>TRBV20-1|.|.|TRBJ2-2
CSAREAAGRYTGELFF
TGCAGTGCTAGAGAGGCAGCTGGGCGATACACCGGGGAGCTGTTTTTT
>TRBV5-5|.|.|TRBJ1-4
CASSDRLTSTNEKLFF
TGTGCCAGCAGCGACAGGCTAACCTCAACTAATGAAAAACTGTTTTTT
>TRBV12-3/TRBV12-4|few|TRBD2|TRBJ2-7
CASSLARGGGQDEQYF
TGTGCCAGCAGTTTAGCGCGGGGGGGCGGACAAGACGAGCAGTACTTC
>TRBV11-2|.|.|TRBJ1-1
CASTSRLNTEAFF
TGTGCCAGCACCTCCCGATTGAACACTGAAGCTTTCTTT
>TRBV5-8|.|.|TRBJ2-1
CASSSYNEQFF
TGTGCCAGCAGCTCTTACAATGAGCAGTTCTTC
>TRBV6-1|few|.|TRBJ1-4
CASSVAGFDEKLFF
TGTGCCAGCAGTGTTGCAGGGTTTGATGAAAAACTGTTTTTT
>TRBV9|.|.|TRBJ2-1
CASSPTTTLGNEQFF
TGTGCCAGCAGCCCTACCACAACCTTGGGAAATGAGCAGTTCTTC
>TRBV19|few|.|TRBJ1-1
CASRRPLGTEAFF
TGTGCCAGTAGAAGGCCCCTGGGCACTGAAGCTTTCTTT
>TRBV27|hyperexpanded|.|TRBJ2-6
CASSSLRSSSGANVLTF
TGTGCCAGCAGTTCCCTCCGCTCGAGCTCTGGGGCCAACGTCCTGACTTTC
>TRBV10-2|.|.|TRBJ1-6
CASSDYGDWGLGSPLHF
TGCGCCAGCAGTGACTACGGGGACTGGGGATTAGGGTCACCCCTCCACTTT
>TRBV10-3|.|TRBD1|TRBJ1-1
CAISDVGQGARTEAFF
TGTGCCATCAGTGACGTGGGACAGGGGGCGCGTACTGAAGCTTTCTTT
>TRBV11-2|.|TRBD1|TRBJ2-2
CASSPDRAGELFF
TGTGCCAGCAGCCCCGACAGGGCCGGGGAGCTGTTTTTT
>TRBV4-1|.|.|TRBJ2-7
CASSPNEPNYEQYF
TGCGCCAGCAGCCCGAATGAGCCCAACTACGAGCAGTACTTC
>TRBV28|.|.|TRBJ1-1
CASSSRLGTEAFF
TGTGCCAGCAGTTCGCGACTCGGCACTGAAGCTTTCTTT
>TRBV30|.|TRBD1|TRBJ2-4
CAWSLTGGKNIQYF
TGTGCCTGGTCTCTAACAGGGGGCAAAAACATTCAGTACTTC
>TRBV3-1|.|.|TRBJ2-2
CASSQVRGELFF
TGTGCCAGCAGCCAGGTGCGTGGGGAGCTGTTTTTT
>TRBV12-3/TRBV12-4|.|.|TRBJ1-1
CASSLERVEAFF
TGTGCCAGCAGTTTGGAGAGGGTTGAAGCTTTCTTT
>TRBV6-1|few|TRBD2|TRBJ2-7
CASSAIAGEKYEHYF
TGTGCCAGCAGTGCGATAGCGGGAGAGAAATACGAGCATTACTTC
>TRBV10-2|.|TRBD2|TRBJ2-5
CASSDHRGGSPQEAQYF
TGCGCCAGCAGTGATCATAGGGGCGGGAGTCCTCAAGAGGCCCAGTACTTC
>TRBV6-9|few|TRBD2|TRBJ2-5
CASSYSGGIQETQYF
TGTGCCAGCAGTTATTCGGGGGGGATCCAAGAGACCCAGTACTTC
>TRBV12-3/TRBV12-4|many|.|TRBJ2-2
CASSYRTGELFF
TGTGCCAGCAGTTATAGGACCGGGGAGCTGTTTTTT
>TRBV19|few|.|TRBJ2-1
CASSIRRAGGNEQFF
TGTGCCAGTAGTATCCGGAGGGCAGGGGGAAATGAGCAGTTCTTC
>TRBV6-2/TRBV6-3|.|TRBD2|TRBJ2-5
CASRASGVETQYF
TGTGCCAGCAGGGCTAGCGGGGTGGAGACCCAGTACTTC
>TRBV6-1|few|TRBD2|TRBJ2-1
CASSSGRRVYEQFF
TGTGCCAGCTCGAGCGGGAGGCGGGTCTATGAGCAGTTCTTC
>TRBV30|.|.|TRBJ2-7
CAWSGDSLEQYF
TGTGCCTGGTCGGGAGACTCCTTGGAGCAGTACTTC
>TRBV27|.|TRBD1|TRBJ2-5
CASSDYTGGEKETQYF
TGTGCCAGCAGTGACTATACAGGGGGCGAAAAAGAGACCCAGTACTTC
>TRBV6-2/TRBV6-3|few|TRBD1|TRBJ1-6
CASSYADRLGTLHF
TGTGCCAGCAGTTACGCGGACAGGCTAGGGACCCTCCACTTT
>TRBV10-2|.|.|TRBJ2-3
CASSLLGLGTDTQYF
TGCGCCAGCAGCCTACTAGGGCTGGGCACAGATACGCAGTATTTT
>TRBV5-4|many|.|TRBJ1-1
CASSLGTADLVQKAFF
TGTGCCAGCAGCCTAGGGACGGCCGATCTGGTCCAAAAGGCTTTCTTT
>TRBV6-4|few|.|TRBJ2-3
CASSDRGTDTQYF
TGTGCCAGCAGTGACAGGGGCACAGATACGCAGTATTTT